This T cell receptor beta chain is drawn from a study of cytomegalovirus exposure and HLA in healthy donors. Study outcomes and limitations: Analysis was carried out at a later point, and it linked a missense DCLRE1C variant to TCR beta V- and J-gene trimming. For presence/absence analyses, sequencing depth was assumed to be roughly uniform across donors. Per a prior analysis, the majority of TCR beta V segments were productive roughly 90% or roughly 30% of the time.

Amplification used 60 Vbeta primers and 13 Jbeta primers. Under the authors' procedure: Later analysis identified tens of millions of unique TCR beta chains, 10 million to 12 million shared. Sequenced by immunoSEQ multiplex PCR; TCRdb stores in-frame clones only, minus some. The D gene and trimming were derived from the DNA, and the V and J assignments and clone size from that table. This sample's table reports 85,000 to 90,000 clones. The V and J ends lost 6 bases and 0 bases, in that order; junction bases with no gene match: 8. The CDR3 is 15 amino acids. Germline values: CDR1 MNHNS, CDR2 SASEGT. Worth noting for this clone: Its target is not known.

Sequenced material: PBMCs. This TCR came from a man aged 50-60 years in good health and CMV-seropositive. The chain recombines TRBV6-1 with TRBJ2-7; 7 bases fit TRBD1. The CDR3 sequence is CASSLDRDTSYEQYF. The CDR3, as DNA: TGTGCCAGCAGCCTTGACAGGGACACCTCCTACGAGCAGTACTTC.